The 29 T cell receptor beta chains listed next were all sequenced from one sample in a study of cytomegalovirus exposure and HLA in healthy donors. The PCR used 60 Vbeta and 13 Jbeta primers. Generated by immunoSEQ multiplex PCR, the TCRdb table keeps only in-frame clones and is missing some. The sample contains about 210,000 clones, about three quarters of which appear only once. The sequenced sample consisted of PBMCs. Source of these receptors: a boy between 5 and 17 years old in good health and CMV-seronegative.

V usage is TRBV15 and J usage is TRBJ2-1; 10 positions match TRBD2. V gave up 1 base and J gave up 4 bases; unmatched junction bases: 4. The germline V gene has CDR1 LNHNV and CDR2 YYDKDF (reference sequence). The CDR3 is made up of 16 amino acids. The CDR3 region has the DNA TGTGCCACCAGCAGAGGACGGACTAGCGGATACAATGAGCAGTTCTTC. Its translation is CATSRGRTSGYNEQFF.

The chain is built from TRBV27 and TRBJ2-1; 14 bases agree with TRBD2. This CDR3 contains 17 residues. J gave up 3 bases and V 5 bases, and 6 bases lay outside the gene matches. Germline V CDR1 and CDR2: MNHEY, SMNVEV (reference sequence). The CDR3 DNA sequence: TGTGCCAGCAGTCGACTAGCGGGAGGGCTCGGCTACAATGAGCAGTTCTTC. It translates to CASSRLAGGLGYNEQFF.

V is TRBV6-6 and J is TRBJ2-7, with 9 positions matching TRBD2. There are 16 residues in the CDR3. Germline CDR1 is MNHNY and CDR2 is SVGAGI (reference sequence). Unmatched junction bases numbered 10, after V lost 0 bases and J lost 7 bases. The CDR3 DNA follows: TGTGCCAGCAGTTACTCTTTCCGACTAGCGGCAGGGGAGCAGTACTTC. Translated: CASSYSFRLAAGEQYF.

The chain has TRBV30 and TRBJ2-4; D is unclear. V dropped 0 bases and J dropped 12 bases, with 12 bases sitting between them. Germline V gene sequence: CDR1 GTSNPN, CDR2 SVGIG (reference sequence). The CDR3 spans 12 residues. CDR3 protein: CAWSVIFHSQYF. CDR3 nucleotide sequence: TGTGCCTGGAGTGTTATCTTTCATAGTCAGTACTTC. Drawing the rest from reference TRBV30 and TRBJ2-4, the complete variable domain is SQTIHQWPATLVQPVGSPLSLECTVEGTSNPNLYWYRQAAGRGLQLLFYSVGIGQISSEVPQNLSASRPQDRQFILSSKKLLLSDSGFYLCAWSVIFHSQYFGAGTRLSVL.

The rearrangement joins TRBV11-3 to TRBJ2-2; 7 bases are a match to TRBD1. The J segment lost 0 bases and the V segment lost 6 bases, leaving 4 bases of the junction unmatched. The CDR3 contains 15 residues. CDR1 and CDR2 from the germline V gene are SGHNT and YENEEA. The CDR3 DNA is TGTGCCAGCAGTTCGACAGGGCCGAACACCGGGGAGCTGTTTTTT. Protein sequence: CASSSTGPNTGELFF. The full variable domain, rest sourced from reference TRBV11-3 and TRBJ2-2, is EAGVVQSPRYKIIEKKQPVAFWCNPISGHNTLYWYLQNLGQGPELLIRYENEEAVDDSQLPKDRFSAERLKGVDSTLKIQPAELGDSAVYLCASSSTGPNTGELFFGEGSRLTVL.

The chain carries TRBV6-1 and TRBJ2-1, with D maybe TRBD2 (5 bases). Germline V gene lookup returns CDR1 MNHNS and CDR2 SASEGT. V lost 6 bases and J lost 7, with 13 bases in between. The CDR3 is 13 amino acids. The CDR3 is CASRRRALNEQFF. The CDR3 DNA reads TGTGCCAGCAGGAGGCGGGCTTTAAATGAGCAGTTCTTC.

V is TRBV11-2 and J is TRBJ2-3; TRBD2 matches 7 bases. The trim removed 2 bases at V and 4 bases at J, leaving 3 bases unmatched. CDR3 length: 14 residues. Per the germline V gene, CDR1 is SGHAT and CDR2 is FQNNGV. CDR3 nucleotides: TGTGCCAGCAGCTTAAGCGGGAATGCAGATACGCAGTATTTT. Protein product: CASSLSGNADTQYF.

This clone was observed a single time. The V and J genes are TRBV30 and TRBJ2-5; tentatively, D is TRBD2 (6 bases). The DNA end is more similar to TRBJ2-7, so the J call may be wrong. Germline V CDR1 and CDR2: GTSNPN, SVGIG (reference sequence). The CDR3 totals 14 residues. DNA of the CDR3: TGTGCCTGGAGTGTACTGCGGGGCTCCTACGAGCAGTACTTC. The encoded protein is CAWSVLRGSYEQYF.

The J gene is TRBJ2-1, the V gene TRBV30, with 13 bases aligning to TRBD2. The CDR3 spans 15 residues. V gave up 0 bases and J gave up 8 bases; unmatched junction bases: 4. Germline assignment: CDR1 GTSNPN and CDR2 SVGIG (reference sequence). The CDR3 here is CAWSVLAGGFDEQFF. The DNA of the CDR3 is TGTGCCTGGAGTGTACTAGCGGGAGGGTTTGATGAGCAGTTCTTC.

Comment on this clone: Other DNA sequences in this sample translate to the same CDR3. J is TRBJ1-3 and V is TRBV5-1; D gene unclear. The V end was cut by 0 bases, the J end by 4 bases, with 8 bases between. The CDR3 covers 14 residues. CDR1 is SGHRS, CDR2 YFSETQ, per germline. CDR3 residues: CASSLGLSGNTIYF. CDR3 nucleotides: TGCGCCAGCAGCTTGGGTCTCTCCGGAAACACCATATATTTT.

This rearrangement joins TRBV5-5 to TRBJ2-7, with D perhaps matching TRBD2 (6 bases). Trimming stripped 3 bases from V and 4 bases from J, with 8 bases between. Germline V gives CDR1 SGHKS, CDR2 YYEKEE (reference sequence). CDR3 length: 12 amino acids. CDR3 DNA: TGTGCCAGCAGCTGGGGGGTTTACGAGCAGTACTTC. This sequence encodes CASSWGVYEQYF. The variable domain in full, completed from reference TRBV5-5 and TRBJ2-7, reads DAGVTQSPTHLIKTRGQQVTLRCSPISGHKSVSWYQQVLGQGPQFIFQYYEKEERGRGNFPDRFSARQFPNYSSELNVNALLLGDSALYLCASSWGVYEQYFGPGTRLTVT.

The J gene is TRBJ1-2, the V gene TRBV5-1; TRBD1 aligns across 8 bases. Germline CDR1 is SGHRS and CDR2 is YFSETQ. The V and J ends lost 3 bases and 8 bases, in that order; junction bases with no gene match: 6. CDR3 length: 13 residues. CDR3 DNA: TGCGCCAGCAGCTCAGACAGGGGCGTCGGCTACACCTTC. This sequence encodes CASSSDRGVGYTF.

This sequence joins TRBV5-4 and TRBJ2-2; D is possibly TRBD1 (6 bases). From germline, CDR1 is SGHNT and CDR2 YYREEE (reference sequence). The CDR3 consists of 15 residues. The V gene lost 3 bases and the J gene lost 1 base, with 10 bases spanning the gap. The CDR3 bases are TGTGCCAGCAGCTCGGCGGACAGGAACACCGGGGAGCTGTTTTTT. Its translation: CASSSADRNTGELFF.

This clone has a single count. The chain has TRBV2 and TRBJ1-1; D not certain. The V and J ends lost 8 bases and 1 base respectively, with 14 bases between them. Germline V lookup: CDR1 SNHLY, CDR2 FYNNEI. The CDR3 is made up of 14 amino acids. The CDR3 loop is CASRRLDKNTEAFF. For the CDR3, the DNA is TGTGCCAGCCGGCGGTTAGATAAGAACACTGAAGCTTTCTTT.

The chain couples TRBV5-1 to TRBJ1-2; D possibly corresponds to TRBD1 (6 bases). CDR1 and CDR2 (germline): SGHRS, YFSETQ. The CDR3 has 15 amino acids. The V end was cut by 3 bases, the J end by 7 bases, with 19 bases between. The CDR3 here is CASSWKQGGFGGYTF. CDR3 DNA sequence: TGCGCCAGCAGCTGGAAACAGGGTGGATTTGGTGGCTACACCTTC.

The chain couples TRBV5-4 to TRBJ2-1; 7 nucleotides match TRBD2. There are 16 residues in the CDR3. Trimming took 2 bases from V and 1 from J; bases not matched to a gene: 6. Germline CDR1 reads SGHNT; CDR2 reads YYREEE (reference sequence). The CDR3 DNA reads TGTGCCAGCAGCTTTGACCCTAGCGGTTCCTACAATGAGCAGTTCTTC. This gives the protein CASSFDPSGSYNEQFF.

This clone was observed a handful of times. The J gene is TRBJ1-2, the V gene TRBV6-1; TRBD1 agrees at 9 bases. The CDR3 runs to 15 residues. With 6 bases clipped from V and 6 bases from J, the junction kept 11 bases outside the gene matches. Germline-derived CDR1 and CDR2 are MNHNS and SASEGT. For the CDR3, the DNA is TGTGCCAGCAGGCCCTGGGGGGACAGGGTCGATGGCTACACCTTC. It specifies CASRPWGDRVDGYTF.

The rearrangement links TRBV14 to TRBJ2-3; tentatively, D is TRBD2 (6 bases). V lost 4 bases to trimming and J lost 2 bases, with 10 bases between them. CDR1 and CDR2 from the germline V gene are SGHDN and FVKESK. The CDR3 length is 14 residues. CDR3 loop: CASSPGVDTDTQYF. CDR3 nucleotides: TGTGCCAGCAGCCCGGGGGTGGACACAGATACGCAGTATTTT. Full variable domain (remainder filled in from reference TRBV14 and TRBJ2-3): EAGVTQFPSHSVIEKGQTVTLRCDPISGHDNLYWYRRVMGKEIKFLLHFVKESKQDESGMPNNRFLAERTGGTYSTLKVQPAELEDSGVYFCASSPGVDTDTQYFGPGTRLTVL.

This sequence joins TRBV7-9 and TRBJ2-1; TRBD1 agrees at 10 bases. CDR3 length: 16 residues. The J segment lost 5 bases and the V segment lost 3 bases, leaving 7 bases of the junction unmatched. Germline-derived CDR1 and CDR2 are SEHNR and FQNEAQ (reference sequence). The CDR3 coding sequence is TGTGCCAGCAGCTTTTCTCGACAGGGGGCTGACAATGAGCAGTTCTTC. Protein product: CASSFSRQGADNEQFF.

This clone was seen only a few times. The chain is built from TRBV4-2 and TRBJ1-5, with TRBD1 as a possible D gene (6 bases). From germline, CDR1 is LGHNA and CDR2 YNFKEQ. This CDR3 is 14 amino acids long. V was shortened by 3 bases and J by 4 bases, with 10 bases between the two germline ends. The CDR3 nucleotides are TGTGCCAGCAGCCAGGGACATTCTAATCAGCCCCAGCATTTT. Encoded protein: CASSQGHSNQPQHF.

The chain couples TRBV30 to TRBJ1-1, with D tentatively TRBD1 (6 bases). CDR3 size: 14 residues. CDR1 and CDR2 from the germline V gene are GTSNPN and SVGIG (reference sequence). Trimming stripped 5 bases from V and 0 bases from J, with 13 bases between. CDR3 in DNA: TGTGCCTGGGACAGGCGTACCATGAACACTGAAGCTTTCTTT. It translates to CAWDRRTMNTEAFF.

CDR3 nucleotide sequence: TGTGCCAGTAGTATGGAGGACACCGGGGAGCTGTTTTTT. This translates into CASSMEDTGELFF. This sequence joins TRBV19 and TRBJ2-2; perhaps TRBD2 as D (5 bases). Trimming pared 3 bases from V and 3 bases from J, leaving 5 bases between. This CDR3 spans 13 amino acids. The germline V gene encodes CDR1 LNHDA and CDR2 SQIVND (reference sequence).

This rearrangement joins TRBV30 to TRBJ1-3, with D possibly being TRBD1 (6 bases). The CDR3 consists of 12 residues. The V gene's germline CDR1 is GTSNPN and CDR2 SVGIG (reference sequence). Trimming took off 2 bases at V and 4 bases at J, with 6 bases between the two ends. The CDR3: CAWSTGGNTIYF. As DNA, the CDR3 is TGTGCCTGGAGTACAGGGGGAAACACCATATATTTT.

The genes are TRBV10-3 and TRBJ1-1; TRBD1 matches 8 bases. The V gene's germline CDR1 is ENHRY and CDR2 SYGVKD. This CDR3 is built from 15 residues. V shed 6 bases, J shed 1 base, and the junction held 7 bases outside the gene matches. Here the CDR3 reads CAISGQGRANTEAFF. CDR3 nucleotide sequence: TGTGCCATCAGCGGACAGGGTAGGGCGAACACTGAAGCTTTCTTT.

For the CDR3, the DNA is TGTGCCAGCAGTGTTGGGGCTGGTTTGGAACTGTTTTTT. This codes for CASSVGAGLELFF. The chain has TRBV2 and TRBJ1-4, with TRBD1 as a possible D gene (5 bases). Per germline, CDR1 SNHLY and CDR2 FYNNEI. Trimming took 4 bases from V and 12 from J, leaving 15 bases between them. The length of the CDR3 is 13 residues. Looking up the rest from reference TRBV2 and TRBJ1-4 gives the full variable domain: EPEVTQTPSHQVTQMGQEVILRCVPISNHLYFYWYRQILGQKVEFLVSFYNNEISEKSEIFDDQFSVERPDGSNFTLKIRSTKLEDSAMYFCASSVGAGLELFFGSGTQLSVL.

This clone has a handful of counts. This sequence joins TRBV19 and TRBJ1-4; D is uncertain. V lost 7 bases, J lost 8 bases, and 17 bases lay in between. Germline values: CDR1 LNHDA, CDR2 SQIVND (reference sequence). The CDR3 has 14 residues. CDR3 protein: CASTDGLTREKLFF. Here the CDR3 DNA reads TGTGCCAGTACGGATGGACTCACTAGGGAAAAACTGTTTTTT. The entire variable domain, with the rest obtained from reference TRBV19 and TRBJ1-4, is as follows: DGGITQSPKYLFRKEGQNVTLSCEQNLNHDAMYWYRQDPGQGLRLIYYSQIVNDFQKGDIAEGYSVSREKKESFPLTVTSAQKNPTAFYLCASTDGLTREKLFFGSGTQLSVL.

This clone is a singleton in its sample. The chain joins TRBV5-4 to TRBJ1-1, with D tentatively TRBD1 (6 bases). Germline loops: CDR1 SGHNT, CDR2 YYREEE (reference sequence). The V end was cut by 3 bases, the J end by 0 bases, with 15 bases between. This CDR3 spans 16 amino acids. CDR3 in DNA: TGTGCCAGCAGCTCGGAGACAGGTCCCATGAACACTGAAGCTTTCTTT. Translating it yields CASSSETGPMNTEAFF.

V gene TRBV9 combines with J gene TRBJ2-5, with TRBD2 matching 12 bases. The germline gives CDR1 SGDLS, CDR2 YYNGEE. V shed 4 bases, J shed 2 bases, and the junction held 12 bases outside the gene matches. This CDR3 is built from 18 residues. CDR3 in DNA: TGTGCCAGCAGCCCCCTAGGTTTCGGACTAGCGGGGCAAGAGACCCAGTACTTC. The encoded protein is CASSPLGFGLAGQETQYF.

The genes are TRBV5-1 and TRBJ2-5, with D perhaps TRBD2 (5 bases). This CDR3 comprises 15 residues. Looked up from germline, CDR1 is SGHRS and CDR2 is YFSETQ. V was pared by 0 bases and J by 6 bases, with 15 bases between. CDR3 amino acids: CASSLAPGLAKTQYF. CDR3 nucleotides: TGCGCCAGCAGCTTGGCCCCCGGCCTAGCTAAGACCCAGTACTTC.